Listed below are T cell receptor beta chains from one sample, sequenced in a study of CD8 T cells in Susac syndrome. TCRdb processed the immunoSEQ multiplex PCR reads anew with MiXCR; each CDR3 protein has one entry. The data show 150,000 to 180,000 distinct CDR3 sequences, with about 94% seen just once and about 0.19% held by the top ten. The source material was CD8+ T cells from PBMCs. These receptors were taken from a human donor with multiple sclerosis. Each CDR3 is given with its conserved first and last residue. A D gene is named only where the DNA matches it firmly. For some rows the clone size is stated as once, few or many, or as a class when expanded; others skip it.

J: TRBJ1-5
V: TRBV27
size: NA
D: NA
CDR3: CASSSTGLYQPQHF
DNA: TGTGCCAGCAGTTCTACAGGGCTCTATCAGCCCCAGCATTTT

J: TRBJ1-2
V: TRBV29-1
size: NA
D: TRBD1
CDR3: CSVESGRGPNYGYTF
DNA: TGCAGCGTTGAATCGGGAAGGGGGCCTAACTATGGCTACACCTTC

J: TRBJ2-7
V: TRBV15
size: NA
D: TRBD1
CDR3: CATSRNPGQGEEQYF
DNA: TGTGCCACCAGCAGAAATCCGGGACAGGGGGAAGAGCAGTACTTC

J: TRBJ2-7
V: TRBV28
size: NA
D: NA
CDR3: CASSTSTGWDYEQYF
DNA: TGTGCCAGCAGTACGTCTACAGGGTGGGACTACGAGCAGTACTTC

J: TRBJ1-1
V: TRBV30
size: NA
D: NA
CDR3: CAWSKGSGGNTEAFF
DNA: TGTGCCTGGAGTAAGGGGTCCGGGGGGAACACTGAAGCTTTCTTT

J: TRBJ2-1
V: TRBV6-2/TRBV6-3
size: NA
D: NA
CDR3: CASSPFSNHEQFF
DNA: TGTGCCAGCAGTCCTTTTAGCAACCATGAGCAGTTCTTC

J: TRBJ2-1
V: TRBV9
size: NA
D: NA
CDR3: CASSVVGNSGDEQFF
DNA: TGTGCCAGCAGCGTAGTGGGGAACTCAGGGGATGAGCAGTTCTTC

J: TRBJ2-7
V: TRBV7-3
size: NA
D: NA
CDR3: CASSCGSLALYEQYF
DNA: TGTGCCAGCAGCTGCGGATCACTCGCTCTCTACGAGCAGTACTTC

J: TRBJ2-7
V: TRBV12-3/TRBV12-4
size: NA
D: TRBD2
CDR3: CASGPAGGIFAQYF
DNA: TGTGCCAGCGGGCCAGCGGGGGGCATATTTGCGCAGTACTTC

J: TRBJ1-5
V: TRBV30
size: NA
D: NA
CDR3: CAWAPSGGNQPQHF
DNA: TGTGCCTGGGCACCGTCGGGAGGCAATCAGCCCCAGCATTTT

J: TRBJ1-2
V: TRBV5-6
size: NA
D: NA
CDR3: CASSTGSNSGGYTF
DNA: TGTGCCAGCAGCACAGGGAGTAACAGTGGTGGCTACACCTTC

J: TRBJ2-7
V: TRBV14
size: NA
D: NA
CDR3: CASSQKLANEQYF
DNA: TGTGCCAGCAGCCAAAAACTAGCAAACGAGCAGTACTTC

J: TRBJ1-2
V: TRBV29-1
size: once
D: TRBD1
CDR3: CSVEEPLTGGVRGYTF
DNA: TGCAGCGTTGAAGAGCCGCTCACAGGGGGCGTGAGGGGCTACACCTTC

J: TRBJ1-2
V: TRBV6-5
size: once
D: NA
CDR3: CASSYSMFGGSIGYTF
DNA: TGTGCCAGCAGTTACTCGATGTTTGGGGGCTCTATTGGCTACACCTTC

J: TRBJ1-2
V: TRBV12-3/TRBV12-4
size: NA
D: NA
CDR3: CASSPNRGKGGYGYTF
DNA: TGTGCCAGCAGTCCCAACCGGGGTAAGGGGGGTTATGGCTACACCTTC

J: TRBJ2-1
V: TRBV11-2
size: NA
D: TRBD2
CDR3: CASSFPGLAGARYNEQFF
DNA: TGTGCCAGCAGCTTCCCTGGACTAGCGGGGGCCAGGTACAATGAGCAGTTCTTC

J: TRBJ2-5
V: TRBV27
size: NA
D: NA
CDR3: CASSGPKETQYF
DNA: TGTGCCAGCTCCGGGCCCAAAGAGACCCAGTACTTC

J: TRBJ1-5
V: TRBV20-1
size: NA
D: NA
CDR3: CSARKFVGLSNQPQHF
DNA: TGCAGTGCTAGGAAGTTCGTGGGTCTCAGCAATCAGCCCCAGCATTTT

J: TRBJ2-7
V: TRBV7-9
size: NA
D: TRBD1
CDR3: CASSPRQGEYEQYF
DNA: TGTGCCAGCAGCCCGAGACAGGGTGAATACGAGCAGTACTTC

J: TRBJ2-3
V: TRBV9
size: NA
D: TRBD2
CDR3: CASSPASGVSTDTQYF
DNA: TGTGCCAGCAGCCCGGCCAGCGGGGTCAGCACAGATACGCAGTATTTT

J: TRBJ2-7
V: TRBV6-2/TRBV6-3
size: NA
D: NA
CDR3: CASSYTAASGDLREQYF
DNA: TGTGCCAGCAGTTACACGGCCGCATCGGGGGACCTTAGAGAACAGTACTTC

J: TRBJ2-1
V: TRBV19
size: NA
D: TRBD2
CDR3: CASSVSGSNYNEQFF
DNA: TGTGCCAGTAGTGTTAGCGGGTCCAACTACAATGAGCAGTTCTTC

J: TRBJ1-1
V: TRBV30
size: NA
D: NA
CDR3: CAWRSGGRDTEAFF
DNA: TGTGCCTGGAGATCCGGGGGGCGGGACACTGAAGCTTTCTTT

J: TRBJ2-5
V: TRBV20-1
size: NA
D: NA
CDR3: CSARAQGQETQYF
DNA: TGCAGTGCTAGAGCTCAAGGACAAGAGACCCAGTACTTC

J: TRBJ1-2
V: TRBV6-5
size: NA
D: TRBD1
CDR3: CASSTGGYYGYTF
DNA: TGTGCCAGCAGTACAGGGGGCTACTATGGCTACACCTTC

J: TRBJ2-3
V: TRBV13
size: NA
D: TRBD2
CDR3: CASSSPSGGARDTDTQYF
DNA: TGTGCCAGCAGCTCACCTAGCGGGGGGGCCCGGGACACAGATACGCAGTATTTT

J: TRBJ2-2
V: TRBV29-1
size: NA
D: TRBD1
CDR3: CSVRQGKAGELFF
DNA: TGCAGCGTGAGACAGGGAAAGGCCGGGGAGCTGTTTTTT

J: TRBJ2-5
V: TRBV20-1
size: NA
D: TRBD1
CDR3: CSARRRDRQETQYF
DNA: TGCAGTGCTAGACGCCGGGACAGACAAGAGACCCAGTACTTC

J: TRBJ2-7
V: TRBV7-9
size: NA
D: TRBD1
CDR3: CASSPPSGQGLYEQYF
DNA: TGTGCCAGCAGCCCACCATCGGGACAGGGCTTATACGAGCAGTACTTC

J: TRBJ2-7
V: TRBV11-2
size: NA
D: NA
CDR3: CASSLETGKLYEQYF
DNA: TGTGCCAGCAGCTTAGAAACAGGGAAGCTATACGAGCAGTACTTC

J: TRBJ2-1
V: TRBV9
size: NA
D: NA
CDR3: CASSPGFVTEQFF
DNA: TGTGCCAGCAGCCCTGGGTTCGTAACTGAGCAGTTCTTC

J: TRBJ2-2
V: TRBV28
size: NA
D: NA
CDR3: CASSLTGTNTGELFF
DNA: TGTGCCAGCAGTTTAACCGGGACAAACACCGGGGAGCTGTTTTTT